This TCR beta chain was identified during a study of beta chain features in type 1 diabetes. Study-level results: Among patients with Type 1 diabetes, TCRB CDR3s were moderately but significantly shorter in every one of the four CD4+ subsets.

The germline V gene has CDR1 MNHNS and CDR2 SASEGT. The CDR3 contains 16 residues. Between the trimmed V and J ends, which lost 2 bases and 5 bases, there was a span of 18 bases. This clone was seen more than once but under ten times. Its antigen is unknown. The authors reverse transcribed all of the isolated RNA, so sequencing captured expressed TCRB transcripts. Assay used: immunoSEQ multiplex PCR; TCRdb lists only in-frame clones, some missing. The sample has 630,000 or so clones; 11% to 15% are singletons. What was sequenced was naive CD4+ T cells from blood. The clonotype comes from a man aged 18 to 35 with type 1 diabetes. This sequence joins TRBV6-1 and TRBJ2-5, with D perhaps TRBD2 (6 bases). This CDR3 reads CASSERGRGPRETQYF. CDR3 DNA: TGTGCCAGCAGTGAACGGGGGAGAGGGCCCCGGGAGACCCAGTACTTC.